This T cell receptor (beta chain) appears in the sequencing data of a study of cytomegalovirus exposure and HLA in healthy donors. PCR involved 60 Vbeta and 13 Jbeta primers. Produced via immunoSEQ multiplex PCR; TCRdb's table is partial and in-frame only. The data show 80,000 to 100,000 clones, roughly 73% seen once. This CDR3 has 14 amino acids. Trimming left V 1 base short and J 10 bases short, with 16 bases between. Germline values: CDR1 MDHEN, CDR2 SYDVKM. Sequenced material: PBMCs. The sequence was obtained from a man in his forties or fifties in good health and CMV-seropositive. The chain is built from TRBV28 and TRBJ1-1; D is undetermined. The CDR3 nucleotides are TGTGCCAGCAGTTTATATGGCAGCGAGGTGGGAGCTTTCTTT. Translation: CASSLYGSEVGAFF.